The 7 T cell receptor beta chains given below trace back to one sample, sequenced in a study of OX40 agonist ivuxolimab in advanced cancers. Sequencing used immunoSEQ multiplex PCR; TCRdb keeps in-frame clones, though not all of them. The data show more than 15,000 clones, with roughly 90% seen just once and about 25% held by the top ten. The sequencing used CD4+ or CD8+ T cells sorted from blood, collected in a trial of the OX40 agonist ivuxolimab. The receptors stem from an adult with an advanced solid tumor such as melanoma, head and neck, liver or kidney cancer.

The chain links TRBV18 to TRBJ2-7; 7 nucleotides agree with TRBD1. The germline V gene encodes CDR1 KGHSH and CDR2 LQKENI. V trimming: 0 bases; J trimming: 7 bases; junction bases outside the gene matches: 9. This CDR3 comprises 15 residues. The CDR3 nucleotides read TGTGCCAGCTCACCACCGGGACAGCCCAAGGGGGAGCAGTACTTC. This encodes CASSPPGQPKGEQYF.

This clone has a single count. The chain joins TRBV5-4 to TRBJ2-5; TRBD2 matches 10 bases. V shed 9 bases and J 5 bases; nucleotides not matched to a gene: 19. There are 17 residues in the CDR3. Germline V gene lookup returns CDR1 SGHNT and CDR2 YYREEE (reference sequence). CDR3 DNA: TGTGCCACGCTGGGGAGGACTAGCGGAGGTACCGGGGAGACCCAGTACTTC. As protein: CATLGRTSGGTGETQYF.

The chain employs TRBV6-5 and TRBJ2-7; no clear D. Germline-derived CDR1 and CDR2 are MNHEY and SVGAGI. The CDR3 consists of 14 residues. V lost 2 bases and J 0 bases, leaving 8 bases between the germline ends. The CDR3 spells CASSYGVSSYEQYF. The CDR3 DNA is TGTGCCAGCAGTTACGGTGTCAGCTCCTACGAGCAGTACTTC.

This clone was seen just once. The J gene is TRBJ1-4, the V gene TRBV9, with 10 bases fitting TRBD1. The CDR3 extends over 15 amino acids. V gave up 3 bases and J gave up 8 bases; unmatched junction bases: 7. CDR1 and CDR2 from the germline V gene are SGDLS and YYNGEE. CDR3 bases: TGTGCCAGCAGCGCCTCCGGGACAGGGGCCGAAAAACTGTTTTTT. Its translation: CASSASGTGAEKLFF.

The chain has TRBV10-1 and TRBJ2-4, with D uncertain. CDR1 is WNHNN, CDR2 SYGVQD, per germline (reference sequence). Trimming cost V 4 bases and J 4 bases, with 8 bases left between them. The CDR3 contains 13 residues. CDR3 sequence: CASSVGAKNIQYF. The CDR3 DNA sequence: TGCGCCAGCAGTGTCGGAGCAAAAAACATTCAGTACTTC.

The gene calls are TRBV29-1 and TRBJ2-5; D possibly matches TRBD1 or TRBD2 (5 bases each). The V gene lost 4 bases and the J gene lost 4 bases, with 25 bases spanning the gap. CDR3 length equals 17 residues. Germline loops: CDR1 SQVTM, CDR2 ANQGSEA. The CDR3 is CSVVSPHRDGVRETQYF. DNA for the CDR3: TGCAGCGTTGTATCCCCCCACCGGGACGGCGTAAGAGAGACCCAGTACTTC.

This chain links TRBV12-2 with TRBJ1-5; TRBD1, the table's D call, was not compared with the DNA. TRBV12-2 is noted as a pseudogene. CDR3 size: 15 residues. The CDR3, as DNA: TGTGCAAGTCGGACCACAGGGGGAGGCAATCAGCCCCAGCATTTT. It encodes CASRTTGGGNQPQHF.